This T cell receptor beta chain was observed in a study of shared clonotypes between healthy human individuals. The V and J ends lost 5 bases and 6 bases respectively, with 11 bases between them. The germline gives CDR1 SGHTA, CDR2 FQGNSA. This CDR3 region has 12 residues. Produced via immunoSEQ multiplex PCR; TCRdb's table is partial and in-frame only. The sample carries over a million clones, about 80% recorded once. The sequence was collected from a young man in good health. This chain connects TRBV7-2 to TRBJ2-7; tentative D call: TRBD2 (7 bases). The sample comprised memory CD4+ T cells sorted from blood. The subset: CD45RA-negative fraction. The CDR3 coding sequence is TGTGCCAGCAGCCTGGGGGGGCGCGAGCAGTACTTC. This sequence encodes CASSLGGREQYF. The whole variable domain, remainder taken from reference TRBV7-2 and TRBJ2-7, is GAGVSQSPSNKVTEKGKDVELRCDPISGHTALYWYRQSLGQGLEFLIYFQGNSAPDKSGLPSDRFSAERTGGSVSTLTIQRTQQEDSAVYLCASSLGGREQYFGPGTRLTVT.